Given below is one TCR beta chain in context. The antigen is not known. The data were produced by immunoSEQ multiplex PCR, yet TCRdb's version contains in-frame clones alone and is incomplete. The table includes some 2,000,000 clones, about 95% detected once. Germline lookup yields CDR1 SNHLY and CDR2 FYNNEI. The CDR3 has 18 amino acids. Losses at the gene ends were 8 bases for V and 0 bases for J; bases not matched to a gene: 18. As defined, naive CD8 cells were CD45RO-negative and positively selected for CCR7, with terminally differentiated effector memory CD45RA+ cells excluded. The study drew its donors from healthy HIV-negative adults without recent acute infections or vaccinations. This sample stems from a study of shared clonotypes between healthy human individuals. As for the study in general: Three plates were used per donor for CD4 naive, three for CD4 memory, two for CD8 naive and one for CD8 memory.

Findings and limits, study-wide: Sharing across a handful of donors was seen in 5% to 5.5% of naive CD4 clonotypes.

This chain links TRBV2 with TRBJ1-1; 7 bases match TRBD1. This receptor was identified in a man younger than 30 in good health. Specimen: naive CD8+ T cells sorted from blood. CDR3 DNA: TGTGCCAGCGAAACAAGTTCCCGGACAGGTCCCCTGAACACTGAAGCTTTCTTT. Translating it yields CASETSSRTGPLNTEAFF.